Listed below are T cell receptor beta chains from one sample, sequenced in a study of CD8 T cells in Susac syndrome. TCRdb itself ran the immunoSEQ multiplex PCR reads through MiXCR, one entry per CDR3 protein. The sample includes about 47,000 distinct CDR3 sequences, 85% to 95% of them seen just once. The specimen sequenced was CD8+ T cells from PBMCs. The receptor set was obtained from a human donor in good health. The CDR3 runs from the conserved cysteine through the conserved F or W. D genes are given only for firm matches. Expanded clones get a size class; other rows say once, few or many, or leave the size out.

length | J | D | size | V | CDR3 | DNA
16 | TRBJ1-2 | TRBD1 | - | TRBV4-1 | CASSQVDRGGGYGYTF | TGCGCCAGCAGCCAAGTTGACAGGGGCGGTGGGTATGGCTACACCTTC
13 | TRBJ1-1 | - | - | TRBV13 | CASSLLDSPEAFF | TGTGCCAGCAGCTTACTGGACAGTCCTGAAGCTTTCTTT
17 | TRBJ2-1 | TRBD1 | - | TRBV2 | CASRARWDRGFYNEQFF | TGTGCCAGCAGAGCCCGGTGGGACAGAGGATTCTACAATGAGCAGTTCTTC
14 | TRBJ2-1 | TRBD2 | - | TRBV2 | CARALAEIYNEQFF | TGTGCCAGGGCGCTAGCGGAGATATACAATGAGCAGTTCTTC
16 | TRBJ2-7 | - | - | TRBV7-9 | CASSSTRGHRTGEQYF | TGTGCCAGCAGCTCGACGAGGGGCCACCGAACTGGCGAGCAGTACTTC
11 | TRBJ2-7 | - | - | TRBV6-2/TRBV6-3 | CASSVSYEQYF | TGTGCCAGCAGCGTCTCCTACGAGCAGTACTTC
15 | TRBJ2-7 | TRBD1 | - | TRBV5-4 | CASSFATGSTYEQYF | TGTGCCAGCAGCTTCGCGACAGGGTCAACCTACGAGCAGTACTTC
16 | TRBJ2-7 | - | - | TRBV5-6 | CASSLSHRDPTYEQYF | TGTGCCAGCAGCTTGTCCCACAGGGATCCGACTTACGAGCAGTACTTC
15 | TRBJ2-7 | - | - | TRBV4-3 | CASSQDPRGAYEQYF | TGCGCCAGCAGCCAAGATCCGAGGGGCGCGTACGAGCAGTACTTC
14 | TRBJ2-1 | - | - | TRBV7-9 | CASFRSTSPDEQFF | TGTGCCAGCTTCCGATCCACTAGCCCCGATGAGCAGTTCTTC
18 | TRBJ1-5 | - | - | TRBV21-1 | CASSLKTGGQGMTQPQHF | TGTGCCAGCAGCTTGAAGACAGGGGGGCAGGGAATGACTCAGCCCCAGCATTTT
18 | TRBJ2-4 | - | - | TRBV2 | CASSVPRTEQAAKNIQYF | TGTGCCAGCAGTGTCCCCCGGACCGAACAAGCAGCCAAAAACATTCAGTACTTC
12 | TRBJ2-1 | - | - | TRBV7-9 | CASSPSYNEQFF | TGTGCCAGCAGCCCTTCCTACAATGAGCAGTTCTTC
15 | TRBJ2-7 | - | - | TRBV6-2/TRBV6-3 | CASSYHQDRSYEQYF | TGTGCCAGCAGTTACCACCAAGACAGGTCCTACGAGCAGTACTTC
13 | TRBJ2-1 | - | - | TRBV5-6 | CASSFISDGRRFF | TGTGCCAGCAGCTTTATCAGCGACGGGCGGCGGTTCTTC
14 | TRBJ2-7 | - | - | TRBV5-1 | CASSFDRGVYEQYF | TGCGCCAGCAGCTTCGACAGAGGGGTCTACGAGCAGTACTTC
13 | TRBJ2-3 | - | - | TRBV12-3/TRBV12-4 | CASSLPVPDTQYF | TGTGCCAGCAGTTTGCCTGTCCCAGATACGCAGTATTTT
14 | TRBJ2-7 | - | - | TRBV7-9 | CASSLEGPFYEQYF | TGTGCCAGCAGCTTAGAGGGACCCTTCTACGAGCAGTACTTC
14 | TRBJ2-7 | - | once | TRBV25-1 | CASTDSAGAYEQYF | TGTGCCAGCACCGACAGCGCCGGGGCCTACGAGCAGTACTTC
13 | TRBJ1-1 | - | - | TRBV27 | CASSEQGDTEAFF | TGTGCCAGCAGTGAACAGGGTGACACTGAAGCTTTCTTT
13 | TRBJ2-1 | TRBD2 | - | TRBV5-6 | CASSRSGRLEQFF | TGTGCCAGCAGCCGTAGCGGGAGGCTTGAGCAGTTCTTC
18 | TRBJ2-1 | TRBD1 | - | TRBV15 | CATSRDLSDRWPYNEQFF | TGTGCCACCAGCAGAGATTTGTCGGACAGGTGGCCATACAATGAGCAGTTCTTC
12 | TRBJ2-7 | - | - | TRBV2 | CASSDRTHEQYF | TGTGCCAGCAGTGACCGAACACACGAGCAGTACTTC
16 | TRBJ1-1 | - | - | TRBV4-3 | CASSQDLAGYGTEAFF | TGCGCCAGCAGCCAAGATCTTGCAGGGTACGGCACTGAAGCTTTCTTT
16 | TRBJ2-7 | TRBD1 | - | TRBV4-3 | CASSQGPGTGGGEQYF | TGCGCCAGCAGCCAAGGTCCCGGGACAGGGGGCGGCGAGCAGTACTTC
13 | TRBJ2-1 | - | - | TRBV29-1 | CSLVAESYNEQFF | TGCAGCTTAGTAGCGGAGTCCTACAATGAGCAGTTCTTC
16 | TRBJ2-6 | - | - | TRBV19 | CASSIGRGSGANVLTF | TGTGCCAGTAGTATCGGACGAGGGTCTGGGGCCAACGTCCTGACTTTC
13 | TRBJ2-1 | - | - | TRBV6-4 | CASSSGPYNEQFF | TGTGCCAGCAGCTCGGGCCCCTACAATGAGCAGTTCTTC
16 | TRBJ2-7 | - | - | TRBV29-1 | CSVASPSGSSSYEQYF | TGCAGCGTTGCCTCCCCCTCGGGTAGTAGCTCCTACGAGCAGTACTTC
14 | TRBJ1-2 | - | - | TRBV7-9 | CASSFGDSMWSYTF | TGTGCCAGCAGCTTTGGAGACTCTATGTGGAGCTACACCTTC
16 | TRBJ2-7 | TRBD2 | once | TRBV20-1 | CSASGTSGSGYYEQYF | TGCAGTGCTTCCGGGACTAGCGGGAGTGGGTACTACGAGCAGTACTTC
16 | TRBJ2-3 | - | once | TRBV4-1 | CASSQGQIMATDTQYF | TGCGCCAGCAGCCAAGGACAGATCATGGCCACAGATACGCAGTATTTT
13 | TRBJ2-7 | TRBD2 | - | TRBV3-1 | CASSGGLTYEQYF | TGTGCCAGCAGCGGGGGACTAACTTACGAGCAGTACTTC
15 | TRBJ2-7 | - | - | TRBV7-9 | CASSPDWGFSYEQYF | TGTGCCAGCAGCCCCGACTGGGGATTCAGCTACGAGCAGTACTTC
13 | TRBJ1-2 | - | - | TRBV30 | CAWRPGNAYGYTF | TGTGCCTGGAGGCCAGGGAATGCCTATGGCTACACCTTC
15 | TRBJ2-5 | - | - | TRBV7-9 | CASSLVTALQETQYF | TGTGCCAGCAGCTTAGTTACGGCACTCCAAGAGACCCAGTACTTC
14 | TRBJ2-7 | - | - | TRBV4-3 | CASSQIGDPYEQYF | TGCGCCAGCAGCCAAATCGGGGACCCCTACGAGCAGTACTTC
14 | TRBJ2-7 | - | - | TRBV14 | CASSQALTSYEQYF | TGTGCCAGCAGCCAAGCACTGACCTCCTACGAGCAGTACTTC
15 | TRBJ1-1 | - | few | TRBV4-3 | CASSPSGSSNTEAFF | TGCGCCAGCAGTCCCTCGGGGAGCTCGAACACTGAAGCTTTCTTT
13 | TRBJ2-7 | - | once | TRBV19 | CASSRRDTYEQYF | TGTGCCAGTAGCCGACGCGACACCTACGAGCAGTACTTC
13 | TRBJ2-7 | TRBD2 | - | TRBV19 | CASSDGLGYEQYF | TGTGCCAGTAGTGACGGACTAGGCTACGAGCAGTACTTC
14 | TRBJ1-1 | - | - | TRBV10-3 | CAITDPGLNTEAFF | TGTGCCATCACTGACCCGGGGCTTAACACTGAAGCTTTCTTT
16 | TRBJ2-1 | - | - | TRBV29-1 | CSVGRTGSNSYNEQFF | TGCAGCGTAGGTAGAACAGGCTCCAACTCCTACAATGAGCAGTTCTTC
13 | TRBJ2-7 | - | - | TRBV19 | CASSISVTYEQYF | TGTGCCAGTAGTATTTCGGTAACCTACGAGCAGTACTTC
17 | TRBJ1-1 | - | - | TRBV5-1 | CASSLEGMGSFVSEAFF | TGCGCCAGCAGCTTGGAGGGAATGGGCAGCTTTGTTTCCGAAGCTTTCTTT
17 | TRBJ1-6 | - | - | TRBV20-1 | CSARDLDGEEIGSPLHF | TGCAGTGCTAGAGATCTGGACGGTGAAGAGATTGGCTCACCCCTCCACTTT
12 | TRBJ2-7 | - | - | TRBV19 | CASSPGTYEQYF | TGTGCCAGTAGTCCAGGGACCTACGAGCAGTACTTC
17 | TRBJ1-1 | TRBD1 | - | TRBV27 | CASRLYGTGGGDTEAFF | TGTGCCAGCAGGCTCTACGGGACAGGGGGCGGGGACACTGAAGCTTTCTTT
14 | TRBJ2-7 | - | - | TRBV2 | CASSENDLTYEQYF | TGTGCCAGCAGTGAAAATGACTTGACCTACGAGCAGTACTTC
15 | TRBJ1-1 | TRBD1 | - | TRBV27 | CASSSRQGGSPEAFF | TGTGCCAGCAGTTCAAGACAGGGCGGGAGTCCTGAAGCTTTCTTT
13 | TRBJ2-1 | TRBD1 | - | TRBV27 | CASSGQGYNEQFF | TGTGCCAGCAGTGGACAGGGATACAATGAGCAGTTCTTC
14 | TRBJ1-2 | - | - | TRBV11-2 | CASSLTGPNYGYTF | TGTGCCAGCAGCTTAACCGGGCCTAACTATGGCTACACCTTC
18 | TRBJ2-7 | TRBD2 | - | TRBV28 | CASSRGSGSQRSSYEQYF | TGTGCCAGCAGCCGGGGTAGCGGGAGCCAAAGGAGCTCCTACGAGCAGTACTTC
15 | TRBJ2-6 | - | - | TRBV7-2 | CASSLDSSGANVLTF | TGTGCCAGCAGCTTGGACAGCTCTGGGGCCAACGTCCTGACTTTC
14 | TRBJ1-1 | - | - | TRBV20-1 | CSATLPLRNTEAFF | TGCAGTGCTACCCTACCGCTTCGGAACACTGAAGCTTTCTTT
13 | TRBJ2-7 | TRBD2 | - | TRBV5-4 | CASSLTGGNEQYF | TGTGCCAGCAGCTTGACGGGGGGGAACGAGCAGTACTTC
15 | TRBJ2-3 | TRBD2 | - | TRBV12-3/TRBV12-4 | CASNLRLAGADTQYF | TGTGCCAGCAACCTACGGCTAGCGGGAGCAGATACGCAGTATTTT